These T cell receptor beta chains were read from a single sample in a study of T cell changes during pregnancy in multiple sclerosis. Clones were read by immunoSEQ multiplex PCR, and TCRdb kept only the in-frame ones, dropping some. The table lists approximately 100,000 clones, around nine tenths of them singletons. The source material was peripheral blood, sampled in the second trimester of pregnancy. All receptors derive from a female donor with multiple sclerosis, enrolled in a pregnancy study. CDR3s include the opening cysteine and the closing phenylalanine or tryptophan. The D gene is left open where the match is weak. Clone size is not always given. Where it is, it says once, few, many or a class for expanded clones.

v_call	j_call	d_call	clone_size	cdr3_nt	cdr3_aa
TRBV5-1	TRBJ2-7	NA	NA	TGCGCCAGCAGCTTGGCTCCCTCCTACGAGCAGTACTTC	CASSLAPSYEQYF
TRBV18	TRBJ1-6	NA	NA	TGTGCCTCCTCCGACCTGGGCGAGATTTCACCCCTCCACTTT	CASSDLGEISPLHF
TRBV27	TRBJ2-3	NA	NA	TGTGCCAGCAGTTCCTACCGATCGAACACAGATACGCAGTATTTT	CASSSYRSNTDTQYF
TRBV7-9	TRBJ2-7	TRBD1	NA	TGTGCCAGCAGCTTATGGGACAGGGGGAACAGGACTCGCCCCTACGAGCAGTACTTC	CASSLWDRGNRTRPYEQYF
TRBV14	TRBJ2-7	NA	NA	TGTGCCAGCAGCCCCCCCTGGCCCACCTACGAGCAGTACTTC	CASSPPWPTYEQYF
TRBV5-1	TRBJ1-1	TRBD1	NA	TGCGCCAGCAGCTTACGGACAGGGGAGGGCACTGAAGCTTTCTTT	CASSLRTGEGTEAFF
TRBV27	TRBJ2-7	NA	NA	TGTGCCAGCAGTTCCCGCCACGACACTAGCTCCTACGAGCAGTACTTC	CASSSRHDTSSYEQYF
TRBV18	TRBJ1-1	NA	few	TGTGCCAGCTCACCACTCGGGGAGGACACTGAAGCTTTCTTT	CASSPLGEDTEAFF
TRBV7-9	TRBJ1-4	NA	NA	TGTGCCGGGGGCTCTACAGGAGCCAGGAATGAAAAACTGTTTTTT	CAGGSTGARNEKLFF
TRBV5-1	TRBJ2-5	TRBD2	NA	TGCGCCAGCAGCTTACCCACACTAGCGGGAGAGACCCAGTACTTC	CASSLPTLAGETQYF
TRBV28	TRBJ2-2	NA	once	TGTGCCACGCGGACAGAGCCCACCGGGGAGCTGTTTTTT	CATRTEPTGELFF
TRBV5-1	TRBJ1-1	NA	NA	TGCGCCAGCAGTCCAACAGGTCATGGGACTGAAGCTTTCTTT	CASSPTGHGTEAFF
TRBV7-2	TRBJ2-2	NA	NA	TGTGCCAGCAGCTTAGTTCGACTCCCTAATCGGGGGGAGCTGTTTTTT	CASSLVRLPNRGELFF
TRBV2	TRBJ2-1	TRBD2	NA	TGTGCCAGCAGTTGGACTAGCGGGAGGAGGAGTGAGCAGTTCTTC	CASSWTSGRRSEQFF
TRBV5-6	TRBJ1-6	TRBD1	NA	TGTGCCAGCAGCTTGGAAACAGGGGCCTATAATTCACCCCTCCACTTT	CASSLETGAYNSPLHF
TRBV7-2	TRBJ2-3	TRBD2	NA	TGTGCCAGCAGCTCGACGGGACTAGCGGGGCCGTATTTT	CASSSTGLAGPYF
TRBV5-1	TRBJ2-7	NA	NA	TGCGCCAGCAGCTTGGGGCCCCCCCCTTACGAGCAGTACTTC	CASSLGPPPYEQYF
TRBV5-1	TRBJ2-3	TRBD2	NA	TGCGCCAGCAGCAAAACTAGCGCAAACACAGATACGCAGTATTTT	CASSKTSANTDTQYF
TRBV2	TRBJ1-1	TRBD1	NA	TGTGCCAGCAGTGATCCGGCGACAGGGGGCAACACTGAAGCTTTCTTT	CASSDPATGGNTEAFF
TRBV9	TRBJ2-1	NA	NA	TGTGCCAGCAGCTTGCGACAGGGTCCGACCGGGGGTGAGCAGTTCTTC	CASSLRQGPTGGEQFF
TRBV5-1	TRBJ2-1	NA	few	TGCGCCAGCACGACAGGTGTCCATGAGCAGTTCTTC	CASTTGVHEQFF
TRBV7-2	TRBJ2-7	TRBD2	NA	TGTGCCAGCAGCCTGGTTACTAGCGGGAGTGACGAGCAGTACTTC	CASSLVTSGSDEQYF
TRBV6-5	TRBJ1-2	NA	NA	TGTGCCAGCAGTTTAATGGGGATCAGGGAGGGAGGCTACACCTTC	CASSLMGIREGGYTF
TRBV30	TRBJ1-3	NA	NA	TGTGCCTGGAGTGTCGCCACCGACAGAGGAAACACCATATATTTT	CAWSVATDRGNTIYF
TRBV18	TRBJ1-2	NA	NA	TGTGCCAGCTCATCTTCGAATGGCCCTCACTATGGCTACACCTTC	CASSSSNGPHYGYTF
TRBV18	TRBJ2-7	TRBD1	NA	TGTGCCAGCTCACTCGGGACAGGGGCTGGGGAGCAGTACTTC	CASSLGTGAGEQYF
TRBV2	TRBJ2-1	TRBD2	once	TGTGCCAGCAGTGCGGGGGGTGAGCAGTTCTTC	CASSAGGEQFF
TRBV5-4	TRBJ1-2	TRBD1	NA	TGTGCCAGCAGCGCCGTCCCGGGACAGAGAAACTATGGCTACACCTTC	CASSAVPGQRNYGYTF
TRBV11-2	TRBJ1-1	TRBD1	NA	TGTGCCAGCAGCTTAGAGACAGGGGAGCACACTGAAGCTTTCTTT	CASSLETGEHTEAFF
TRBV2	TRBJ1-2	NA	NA	TGTGCCAGCATTACAGTTACCCCAGGCGGCTACACCTTC	CASITVTPGGYTF
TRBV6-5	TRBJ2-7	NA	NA	TGTGCCAGCAGTTTCCGATTTCTTGACAAAACCTACGAGCAGTACTTC	CASSFRFLDKTYEQYF
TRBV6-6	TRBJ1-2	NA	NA	TGTGCCAGCAGTTACTCGGGGGCGAGCTATGGCTACACCTTC	CASSYSGASYGYTF
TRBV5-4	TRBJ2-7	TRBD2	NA	TGTGCCAGCAGCTTGGAGGCTAGCGGGAGGGAAGGCTACGAGCAGTACTTC	CASSLEASGREGYEQYF
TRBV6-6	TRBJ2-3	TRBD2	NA	TGTGCCAGCAGTTCCGGGACTAGCCGGGTGGCAGATACGCAGTATTTT	CASSSGTSRVADTQYF
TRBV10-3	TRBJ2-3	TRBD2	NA	TGTGCCAGACCCGGGACTAGCGGTACAGATACGCAGTATTTT	CARPGTSGTDTQYF
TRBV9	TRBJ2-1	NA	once	TGTGCCAGCAGCGTTAGAAGCTCCTACAATGAGCAGTTCTTC	CASSVRSSYNEQFF
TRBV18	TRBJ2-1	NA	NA	TGTGCCAGCTCACCACCGGTGAGTGGTGAGCAGTTCTTC	CASSPPVSGEQFF
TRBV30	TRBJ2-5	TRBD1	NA	TGTGCCTGGAGAAGGACAGGGGGCGAGACCCAGTACTTC	CAWRRTGGETQYF
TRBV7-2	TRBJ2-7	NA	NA	TGTGCCAGCAGCTTAGGGGGCGCCTCCTACGAGCAGTACTTC	CASSLGGASYEQYF
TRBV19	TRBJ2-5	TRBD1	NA	TGTGCCAGTAGTTCCGGGACAGGAACGGCAACAACCCAAGAGACCCAGTACTTC	CASSSGTGTATTQETQYF
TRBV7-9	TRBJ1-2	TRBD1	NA	TGTGCCAGCAGCCTCCGGGACAGAGCTAACTATGGCTACACCTTC	CASSLRDRANYGYTF
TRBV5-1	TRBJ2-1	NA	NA	TGCGCCAGCAGCTTGGAAGGTGTGGACTTCTACAATGAGCAGTTCTTC	CASSLEGVDFYNEQFF
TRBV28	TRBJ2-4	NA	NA	TGTGCCAGCAGTTTATTAGCAGCTCCAAAAGCCAAAAACATTCAGTACTTC	CASSLLAAPKAKNIQYF
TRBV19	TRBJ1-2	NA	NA	TGTGCCAGTAGAGGGATTAGGGACTTCAACACGTATGGCTACACCTTC	CASRGIRDFNTYGYTF
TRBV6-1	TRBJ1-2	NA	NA	TGTGCCAGCAGTGAAGCGCTTCCTGGCAGGGGAAACTATGGCTACACCTTC	CASSEALPGRGNYGYTF
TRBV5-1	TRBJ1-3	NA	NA	TGCGCCAGCAGCTTGGATCACATCTCTGGAAACACCATATATTTT	CASSLDHISGNTIYF
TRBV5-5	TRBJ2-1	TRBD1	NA	TGTGCCAGCGGACAAACGACAGGGGCCCCTCTCCGGAATGAGCAGTTCTTC	CASGQTTGAPLRNEQFF
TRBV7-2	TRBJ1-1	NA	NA	TGTGCCAGCAGCTTAGGGGCCAACACTGAAGCTTTCTTT	CASSLGANTEAFF